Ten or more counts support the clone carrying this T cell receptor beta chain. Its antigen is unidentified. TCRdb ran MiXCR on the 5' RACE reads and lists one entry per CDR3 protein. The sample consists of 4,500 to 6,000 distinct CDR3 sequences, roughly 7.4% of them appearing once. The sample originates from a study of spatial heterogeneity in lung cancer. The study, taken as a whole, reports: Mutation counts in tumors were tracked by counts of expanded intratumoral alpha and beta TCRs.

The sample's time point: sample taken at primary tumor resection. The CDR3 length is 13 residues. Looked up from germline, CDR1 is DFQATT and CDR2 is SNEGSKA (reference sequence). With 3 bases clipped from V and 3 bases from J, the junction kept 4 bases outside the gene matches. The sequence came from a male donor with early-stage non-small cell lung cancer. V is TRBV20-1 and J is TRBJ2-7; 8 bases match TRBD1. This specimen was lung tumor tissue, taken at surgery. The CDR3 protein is CSASMGQVYEQYF. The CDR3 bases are TGCAGTGCTAGTATGGGACAGGTCTACGAGCAGTACTTC.